These 14 T cell receptor beta chains were sequenced from one sample in a study of blood T cell repertoires in COVID-19 (dated by TCRdb to 2020 to 2022). Library preparation employed the immunoSEQ multiplex PCR assay. What TCRdb holds here is the immuneACCESS table cut down to in-frame rearrangements. Part of the clones is not present; checked against another copy, under half of the missing clones reflect an unresolved V gene, and the others are unexplained. For this sample there are tens of thousands of clones; approximately 85% appear just once. The ten most abundant clones make up 5.1% of the sample. The sequenced material came from peripheral blood. The receptors were sampled from a human donor in a cohort sampled during active COVID-19.

The genes are TRBV25-1 and TRBJ2-7; D is perhaps TRBD2 (5 bases). V shed 6 bases and J shed 1 base, with 13 bases lying between them. The CDR3 has 14 residues. Germline-derived CDR1 and CDR2 are MGHDK and SYGVNS. The CDR3 coding sequence is TGTGCCAGCAGCTCGCCGGGAAGGTCCTACGAGCAGTACTTC. Its translation is CASSSPGRSYEQYF.

The chain employs TRBV6-5 and TRBJ1-2; a weak D match, TRBD1 (5 bases). Germline CDR1 and CDR2: MNHEY and SVGAGI. The CDR3 is 13 amino acids. Trimming left V 5 bases short and J 5 bases short, with 12 bases between. CDR3 loop: CASSPMGQYGYTF. In DNA form, the CDR3 reads TGTGCCAGCAGTCCAATGGGGCAGTATGGCTACACCTTC.

The sample holds a few counts of this clone. This chain uses TRBV28 with TRBJ2-3; 7 nucleotides line up with TRBD1. This CDR3 comprises 15 residues. After removal of 1 base from V and 0 bases from J, the junction contained 1 base not matched to a gene. CDR1 and CDR2 from the germline V gene are MDHEN and SYDVKM. In nucleotides, the CDR3 is TGTGCCAGCAGTTTATCGGGACAGAGCACAGATACGCAGTATTTT. Translation: CASSLSGQSTDTQYF.

This rearrangement joins TRBV7-2 to TRBJ1-1; D is ambiguous. Germline CDR1 is SGHTA and CDR2 is FQGNSA. Trimming left V 1 base short and J 2 bases short, with 11 bases between. The CDR3 has 15 residues. The CDR3: CASSLVPGENTEAFF. DNA of the CDR3: TGTGCCAGCAGCTTAGTCCCAGGCGAAAACACTGAAGCTTTCTTT. Variable domain in full (rest from reference TRBV7-2 and TRBJ1-1): GAGVSQSPSNKVTEKGKDVELRCDPISGHTALYWYRQSLGQGLEFLIYFQGNSAPDKSGLPSDRFSAERTGGSVSTLTIQRTQQEDSAVYLCASSLVPGENTEAFFGQGTRLTVV.

V is TRBV28 and J is TRBJ1-5, with 10 bases identical to TRBD1. Looked up from germline, CDR1 is MDHEN and CDR2 is SYDVKM. CDR3 size: 16 residues. The V segment lost 5 bases and the J segment 6 bases; nucleotides outside the gene matches: 10. CDR3 DNA: TGTGCCAGCAGTCTGTATGGGACAGGGGAATTTCAGCCCCAGCATTTT. This translates into CASSLYGTGEFQPQHF.

This chain links TRBV4-2 with TRBJ2-7, with TRBD1 as a possible D gene (6 bases). Trimming cost V 0 bases and J 7 bases, with 16 bases left between them. Germline V CDR1 and CDR2: LGHNA, YNFKEQ. This CDR3 is built from 15 residues. This CDR3 is CASSQEGTGTREQYF. The DNA of the CDR3 is TGTGCCAGCAGCCAAGAGGGCACAGGGACCCGGGAGCAGTACTTC.

This chain links TRBV14 with TRBJ2-6; D is perhaps TRBD1 (5 bases). From germline, CDR1 is SGHDN and CDR2 FVKESK. Trimming removed 1 base at V and 0 bases at J, with 13 bases between. This CDR3 has 18 amino acids. The CDR3 nucleotides read TGTGCCAGCAGCCAAGTAAGGGGTAGAGCCTCTGGGGCCAACGTCCTGACTTTC. This encodes CASSQVRGRASGANVLTF.

The J gene is TRBJ1-4, the V gene TRBV7-9; TRBD1 matches at 9 bases. This CDR3 has 15 amino acids. Unmatched junction bases numbered 7, after V lost 5 bases and J lost 6 bases. The germline CDR1 and CDR2 sequences are SEHNR and FQNEAQ (reference sequence). CDR3 DNA sequence: TGTGCCAGCAGCCTCACGGGACAGGGAGATGAAAAACTGTTTTTT. Its protein product is CASSLTGQGDEKLFF.

V usage is TRBV6-6 and J usage is TRBJ1-5; D not certain. The CDR3 sequence is 14 residues long. Germline lookup yields CDR1 MNHNY and CDR2 SVGAGI (reference sequence). V dropped 6 bases and J dropped 4 bases, with 13 bases sitting between them. The CDR3 protein is CASRERDGNQPQHF. In DNA form, the CDR3 reads TGTGCCAGCAGGGAACGCGACGGGAATCAGCCCCAGCATTTT.

This clone was observed once. The rearrangement links TRBV3-1 (or the pseudogene TRBV3-2) to TRBJ1-5, with 9 bases identical to TRBD1. CDR1 and CDR2 (germline): LGHDT, YNNKEL (reference sequence). CDR3 size: 15 residues. J was trimmed by 4 bases and V by 0 bases; bases with no gene match: 1. The CDR3 DNA sequence: TGTGCCAGCAGCCAAGAGGGGACAGGGAATCAGCCCCAGCATTTT. It translates to CASSQEGTGNQPQHF.

This chain connects TRBV18 to TRBJ2-5; tentatively, D is TRBD1 (6 bases). The CDR3 covers 14 residues. Germline assignment: CDR1 KGHSH and CDR2 LQKENI. The V end lost 4 bases, the J end lost 2 bases, and 11 bases lay between the germline ends. The CDR3 region is CASSLFQGQETQYF. For the CDR3, the DNA is TGTGCCAGCTCACTATTCCAGGGGCAAGAGACCCAGTACTTC. The full variable domain, with the rest looked up from reference TRBV18 and TRBJ2-5, is NAGVMQNPRHLVRRRGQEARLRCSPMKGHSHVYWYRQLPEEGLKFMVYLQKENIIDESGMPKERFSAEFPKEGPSILRIQQVVRGDSAAYFCASSLFQGQETQYFGPGTRLLVL.

On this clone: Within the sample, other DNA sequences also encode this same CDR3. This rearrangement joins TRBV5-1 to TRBJ2-5; tentatively, D is TRBD1 (6 bases). Germline CDR1 reads SGHRS; CDR2 reads YFSETQ. Deletions cut 8 bases from V and 1 base from J, with 12 bases between. CDR3 length: 13 amino acids. The CDR3, as DNA: TGCGCCAGTAGACAAGGGGGCCAAGAGACCCAGTACTTC. It codes for CASRQGGQETQYF.

The chain uses TRBV2 and TRBJ1-6; 8 bases fit TRBD1. This CDR3 region has 17 residues. Germline V CDR1 and CDR2: SNHLY, FYNNEI. V shed 7 bases and J 4 bases; nucleotides not matched to a gene: 12. The DNA of the CDR3 is TGTGCCAGCAAGGGGTGGACAGGGAGGGGGTATAATTCACCCCTCCACTTT. This gives the protein CASKGWTGRGYNSPLHF.

The chain couples TRBV19 to TRBJ2-5; TRBD1 matches 8 bases. This CDR3 region has 16 residues. Germline V gene lookup returns CDR1 LNHDA and CDR2 SQIVND (reference sequence). Germline trimming cut 5 bases from V and 4 bases from J; bases unmatched to any gene: 12. This CDR3 reads CASSEGQGSIGETQYF. DNA for the CDR3: TGTGCCAGTAGTGAAGGACAGGGTTCGATTGGAGAGACCCAGTACTTC. Filled out from reference TRBV19 and TRBJ2-5, the complete variable domain reads DGGITQSPKYLFRKEGQNVTLSCEQNLNHDAMYWYRQDPGQGLRLIYYSQIVNDFQKGDIAEGYSVSREKKESFPLTVTSAQKNPTAFYLCASSEGQGSIGETQYFGPGTRLLVL.